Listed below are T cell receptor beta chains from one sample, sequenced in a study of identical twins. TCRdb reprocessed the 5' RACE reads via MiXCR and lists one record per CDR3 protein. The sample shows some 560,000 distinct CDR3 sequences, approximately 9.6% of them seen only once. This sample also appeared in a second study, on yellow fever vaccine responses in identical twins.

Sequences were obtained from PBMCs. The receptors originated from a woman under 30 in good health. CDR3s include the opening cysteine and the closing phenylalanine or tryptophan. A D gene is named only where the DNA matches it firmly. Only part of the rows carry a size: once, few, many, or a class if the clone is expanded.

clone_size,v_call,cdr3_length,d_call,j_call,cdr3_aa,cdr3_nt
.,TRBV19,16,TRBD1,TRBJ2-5,CASSIAAKTGQETQYF,TGTGCCAGTAGTATAGCTGCCAAGACAGGGCAAGAGACCCAGTACTTC
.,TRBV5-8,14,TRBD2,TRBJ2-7,CASSFGEGPYEQYF,TGTGCCAGCAGCTTCGGGGAGGGGCCCTACGAGCAGTACTTC
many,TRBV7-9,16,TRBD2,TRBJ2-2,CASSLGAGVTVGELFF,TGTGCCAGCAGCTTAGGAGCGGGAGTGACAGTCGGGGAGCTGTTTTTT
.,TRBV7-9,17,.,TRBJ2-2,CASSLAGSFLNTGELFF,TGTGCCAGCAGCTTGGCCGGGAGCTTCCTTAACACCGGGGAGCTGTTTTTT
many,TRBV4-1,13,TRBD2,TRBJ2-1,CAKRTSKYNEQFF,TGCGCCAAGCGGACTAGCAAATACAATGAGCAGTTCTTC
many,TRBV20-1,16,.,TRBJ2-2,CSARGIGGPNTGELFF,TGCAGTGCTAGGGGAATAGGGGGGCCAAACACCGGGGAGCTGTTTTTT
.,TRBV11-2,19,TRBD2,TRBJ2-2,CASSAGTSGGAKWTGELFF,TGTGCCAGCAGCGCCGGGACTAGCGGGGGGGCGAAGTGGACCGGGGAGCTGTTTTTT
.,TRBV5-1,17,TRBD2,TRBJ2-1,CASSYGTSGGVYNEQFF,TGCGCCAGCAGCTACGGGACTAGCGGGGGGGTCTACAATGAGCAGTTCTTC
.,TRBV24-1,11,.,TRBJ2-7,CATSFGYEQYF,TGTGCCACCTCCTTTGGCTACGAGCAGTACTTC
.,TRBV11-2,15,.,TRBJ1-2,CASSYTTGIPRGYTF,TGTGCCAGCAGCTACACTACAGGGATCCCACGGGGCTACACCTTC
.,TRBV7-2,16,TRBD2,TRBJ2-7,CASSFRGVNVHYEQYF,TGTGCCAGCAGCTTTCGGGGGGTGAACGTCCACTACGAGCAGTACTTC
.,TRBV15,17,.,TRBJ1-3,CATSRDGLGRSGNTIYF,TGTGCCACCAGCAGAGACGGGTTGGGGAGGTCTGGAAACACCATATATTTT
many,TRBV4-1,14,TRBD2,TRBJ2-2,CASRAPGGTGELFF,TGCGCCAGTAGGGCCCCGGGAGGCACCGGGGAGCTGTTTTTT
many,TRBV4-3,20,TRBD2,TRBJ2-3,CASSQDPPGTSARRADTQYF,TGCGCCAGCAGCCAAGATCCCCCCGGGACTAGCGCCAGGCGAGCAGATACGCAGTATTTT
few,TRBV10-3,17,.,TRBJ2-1,CAISDLEGSGKYNEQFF,TGTGCCATCAGTGACCTAGAAGGGTCCGGGAAATACAATGAGCAGTTCTTC
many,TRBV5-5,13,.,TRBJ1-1,CASSLEGRTEAFF,TGTGCCAGCAGCTTGGAAGGACGGACTGAAGCTTTCTTT
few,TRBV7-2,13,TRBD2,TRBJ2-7,CASTPGGSGEQYF,TGTGCCAGCACCCCCGGGGGGTCCGGGGAGCAGTACTTC
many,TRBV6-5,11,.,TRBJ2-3,CASSSPDTQYF,TGTGCCAGCAGTTCTCCCGATACGCAGTATTTT
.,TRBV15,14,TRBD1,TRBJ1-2,CATSRDRAGGGYTF,TGTGCCACCAGCAGAGATCGGGCAGGGGGCGGCTACACCTTC
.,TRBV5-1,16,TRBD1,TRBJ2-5,CASSLEVHRGAETQYF,TGCGCCAGCAGCTTGGAAGTCCACAGGGGGGCAGAGACCCAGTACTTC
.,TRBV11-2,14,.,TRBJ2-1,CASSSRPLVDEQFF,TGTGCCAGCAGCTCCCGGCCCTTAGTAGATGAGCAGTTCTTC
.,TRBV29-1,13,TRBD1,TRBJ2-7,CSVLGTGDYEQYF,TGCAGCGTTTTAGGGACAGGGGACTACGAGCAGTACTTC
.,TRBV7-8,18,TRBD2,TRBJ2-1,CASSGEQIRTRLDGEQFF,TGTGCCAGCAGTGGAGAGCAGATTAGGACTAGACTAGACGGCGAGCAGTTCTTC